What follows are 4 T cell receptor beta chains derived from one specimen sequenced in a study of blood T cell repertoires in COVID-19. This table comes from immunoSEQ multiplex PCR, and its TCRdb copy is limited to in-frame clones, with some not included. This sample carries 35,000 to 50,000 clones, 91% of them seen once, and the ten largest clones take about a sixth. The material sequenced was peripheral blood. The receptors here all came from a woman between 25 and 40 years old in a cohort sampled during active COVID-19.

The chain carries TRBV29-1 and TRBJ2-7; 7 bases map to TRBD2. The V segment lost 1 base and the J segment 0 bases; nucleotides outside the gene matches: 6. The CDR3 is 15 residues long. The germline CDR1 and CDR2 sequences are SQVTM and ANQGSEA. The CDR3 DNA reads as TGCAGCGTTGAAGGATTAGCGGGTTACTCCTACGAGCAGTACTTC. Its translation is CSVEGLAGYSYEQYF.

The gene calls are TRBV12-3 or TRBV12-4 and TRBJ2-7, with D maybe TRBD2 (7 bases). V lost 5 bases and J 6 bases, leaving 14 bases between the germline ends. The CDR3 loop spans 13 amino acids. CDR3 protein: CASSRGGGREQYF. CDR3 nucleotide sequence: TGTGCCAGCAGTCGAGGGGGGGGTCGCGAGCAGTACTTC.

The J gene is TRBJ1-2, the V gene TRBV7-8; D is possibly TRBD1 (6 bases). Germline loops: CDR1 SGHVS, CDR2 FQNEAQ. CDR3 length: 17 amino acids. V lost 5 bases and J 3 bases, leaving 22 bases between the germline ends. In nucleotides, the CDR3 is TGTGCCAGCAGCGTGACACGGGGGGGCTCTCTGGACTATGGCTACACCTTC. Residues: CASSVTRGGSLDYGYTF.

V and J are TRBV4-1 and TRBJ2-7; 7 bases are a match to TRBD1. The ends lost 1 base at V and 3 bases at J; junction bases unmatched: 6. The length of the CDR3 is 15 residues. Germline lookup yields CDR1 MGHRA and CDR2 YSYEKL. CDR3 loop: CASSQGQGPHYEQYF. Here the CDR3 DNA reads TGCGCCAGCAGCCAAGGACAGGGTCCTCACTACGAGCAGTACTTC.